A single sample gave rise to the 24 T cell receptor beta chains below, sequenced in a study of cytotoxic CD8 clonotypes in ibrutinib-treated CLL. Generated by immunoSEQ multiplex PCR, the TCRdb table keeps only in-frame clones and is missing some. The sample holds fewer than 300,000 clones; roughly 76% are singletons and the top ten take about 5.7%. This specimen consisted of PBMCs, obtained at disease progression, from a patient treated with ibrutinib. The receptors shown here come from a human donor with chronic lymphocytic leukemia.

This clone was seen a few times. The V gene is TRBV7-3, the J gene TRBJ1-2; TRBD1 agrees at 9 bases. The CDR3 consists of 13 residues. The ends lost 3 bases at V and 7 bases at J; junction bases unmatched: 3. Germline CDR1 and CDR2: SGHTA and FQGTGA. The CDR3 coding sequence is TGTGCCAGCAGCTTGACAGGGGGTTCTGGCTACACCTTC. It encodes CASSLTGGSGYTF.

V gene TRBV18 combines with J gene TRBJ1-5; D might be TRBD1 (6 bases). This CDR3 has 16 residues. The V gene's germline CDR1 is KGHSH and CDR2 LQKENI. Deletions cut 3 bases from V and 5 bases from J, with 17 bases between. DNA for the CDR3: TGTGCCAGCTCACCGTTTGGGTACAGGGATGATCAGCCCCAGCATTTT. Translated: CASSPFGYRDDQPQHF. Filled out from reference TRBV18 and TRBJ1-5, the complete variable domain reads NAGVMQNPRHLVRRRGQEARLRCSPMKGHSHVYWYRQLPEEGLKFMVYLQKENIIDESGMPKERFSAEFPKEGPSILRIQQVVRGDSAAYFCASSPFGYRDDQPQHFGDGTRLSIL.

This chain links TRBV7-9 with TRBJ1-4; TRBD1 agrees at 7 bases. The CDR3 runs to 17 residues. The germline CDR1 and CDR2 sequences are SEHNR and FQNEAQ (reference sequence). The ends lost 0 bases at V and 0 bases at J; junction bases unmatched: 4. Here the CDR3 DNA reads TGTGCCAGCAGCTTAGCGACAGGGCCTGCAACTAATGAAAAACTGTTTTTT. This encodes CASSLATGPATNEKLFF.

This clone was seen a single time. This rearrangement joins TRBV7-9 to TRBJ1-2; 9 bases align to TRBD1. With 5 bases clipped from V and 7 bases from J, the junction kept 11 bases outside the gene matches. CDR1 and CDR2 (germline): SEHNR, FQNEAQ (reference sequence). This CDR3 is built from 15 residues. CDR3 DNA sequence: TGTGCCAGCAGCACCCGGGACAGGGATTGGGGTGGCTACACCTTC. Residues: CASSTRDRDWGGYTF.

This chain joins TRBV9 and TRBJ2-3; TRBD2 agrees at 8 bases. The CDR3 is made up of 14 amino acids. With V trimmed by 3 bases and J by 5 bases, 5 bases remained unmatched. Per germline, CDR1 SGDLS and CDR2 YYNGEE. The CDR3 here is CASSAGGLGDTQYF. The CDR3 DNA sequence: TGTGCCAGCAGCGCGGGGGGGCTGGGAGATACGCAGTATTTT. Based on the CDR3 plus reference TRBV9 and TRBJ2-3, the full variable domain is DSGVTQTPKHLITATGQRVTLRCSPRSGDLSVYWYQQSLDQGLQFLIQYYNGEERAKGNILERFSAQQFPDLHSELNLSSLELGDSALYFCASSAGGLGDTQYFGPGTRLTVL.

The chain has TRBV5-1 and TRBJ1-2; 7 bases fit TRBD1. Trimming at V came to 3 bases and at J to 5 bases, leaving 7 bases not matched to a gene. CDR1 and CDR2 from the germline V gene are SGHRS and YFSETQ. This CDR3 comprises 14 residues. The CDR3 is CASSSSTGIYGYTF. CDR3 in DNA: TGCGCCAGCAGCTCTTCGACAGGGATTTATGGCTACACCTTC.

This clone was seen more than once but under ten times. The chain carries TRBV25-1 and TRBJ2-4; the match to TRBD2 covers 8 bases. Germline CDR1 and CDR2: MGHDK and SYGVNS. The ends lost 3 bases at V and 3 bases at J; junction bases unmatched: 4. The CDR3 is 15 residues long. CDR3 residues: CASSDFAGGKNIQYF. The CDR3 coding sequence is TGTGCCAGCAGTGACTTCGCGGGAGGCAAAAACATTCAGTACTTC.

The chain joins TRBV4-1 to TRBJ2-7, with D maybe TRBD1 (5 bases). V lost 1 base to trimming and J lost 6 bases, with 16 bases between them. Germline values: CDR1 MGHRA, CDR2 YSYEKL. The CDR3 consists of 15 residues. The CDR3 loop is CASSQGGATVFEQYF. CDR3 bases: TGCGCCAGCAGCCAAGGGGGCGCAACGGTTTTCGAGCAGTACTTC.

The chain recombines TRBV6-4 with TRBJ2-2; 10 bases align to TRBD2. The CDR3 is made up of 15 amino acids. V gave up 2 bases and J gave up 4 bases; unmatched junction bases: 1. CDR1 MRHNA and CDR2 SNTAGT come from the germline V gene. For the CDR3, the DNA is TGTGCCAGCAGTGACGTAGCGGGAGGCACCGGGGAGCTGTTTTTT. Encoded protein: CASSDVAGGTGELFF.

The chain has TRBV18 and TRBJ1-3; possibly TRBD1 for D (6 bases). The CDR3 length is 17 residues. The ends were cut back, 2 bases at V and 0 bases at J, with 14 bases in the middle. The germline CDR1 and CDR2 sequences are KGHSH and LQKENI. CDR3 DNA sequence: TGTGCCAGCTCACCAAAGGGGATGGGGGCCTCTGGAAACACCATATATTTT. Translation gives CASSPKGMGASGNTIYF.

The rearrangement joins TRBV6-1 to TRBJ2-7, with D uncertain. V dropped 2 bases and J dropped 3 bases, with 8 bases sitting between them. Germline V gives CDR1 MNHNS, CDR2 SASEGT. The CDR3 is 13 amino acids. CDR3 nucleotides: TGTGCCAGCAGTGAATTCGCGAACTACGAGCAGTACTTC. Protein sequence: CASSEFANYEQYF.

As DNA, the CDR3 is TGCGCCAGCAGTGAGTCTCGCACGAAAGAGACCCAGTACTTC. The encoded protein is CASSESRTKETQYF. The chain combines TRBV10-2 with TRBJ2-5; no clear D gene. The CDR3 is made up of 14 amino acids. The germline V gene encodes CDR1 WSHSY and CDR2 SAAADI. V lost 0 bases, J lost 3 bases, and 8 bases lay in between.

The rearrangement uses TRBV11-1 and TRBJ2-5, with D perhaps given as TRBD1 or TRBD2 (7 bases each). The CDR3 extends over 14 amino acids. Germline V gene lookup returns CDR1 SGHAT and CDR2 FQDESV (reference sequence). With 4 bases removed from V and 5 bases from J, the gap between germline ends came to 14 bases. CDR3 in DNA: TGTGCCAGCAGCTCCATCAGGGGGGGTGAGACCCAGTACTTC. Translation: CASSSIRGGETQYF.

The chain uses TRBV7-2 and TRBJ2-7; TRBD2 agrees at 8 bases. The ends lost 3 bases at V and 5 bases at J; junction bases unmatched: 6. Germline V gene lookup returns CDR1 SGHTA and CDR2 FQGNSA. The CDR3 runs 14 residues. CDR3 residues: CASSFGLARNEQYF. Here the CDR3 DNA reads TGTGCCAGCAGCTTCGGACTAGCTAGAAACGAGCAGTACTTC.

This clone has just a few counts. The chain links TRBV7-9 to TRBJ1-5; D gene unclear. This CDR3 is 13 amino acids long. V lost 3 bases and J lost 4, with 7 bases in between. CDR1 and CDR2 (germline): SEHNR, FQNEAQ (reference sequence). CDR3 loop: CASSFSGNQPQHF. The CDR3 DNA reads as TGTGCCAGCAGCTTTTCAGGAAATCAGCCCCAGCATTTT.

The V call is TRBV27, the J call TRBJ2-1; unclear D gene. The CDR3 contains 13 residues. Germline V CDR1 and CDR2: MNHEY, SMNVEV (reference sequence). This CDR3 reads CYTRGATYNEQFF. The CDR3 nucleotides read TGTTACACACGTGGCGCTACCTACAATGAGCAGTTCTTC.

In DNA, the CDR3 is TGTGCCAGCAGCCCACGGACTAGCGGGAGTATCTATGAGCAGTTCTTC. Translating gives CASSPRTSGSIYEQFF. V usage is TRBV11-2 and J usage is TRBJ2-1; 13 bases map to TRBD2. The CDR3 contains 16 residues. The germline gives CDR1 SGHAT, CDR2 FQNNGV. V lost 5 bases to trimming and J lost 8 bases; unmatched junction nucleotides: 9. Drawing the rest from reference TRBV11-2 and TRBJ2-1, the complete variable domain is EAGVAQSPRYKIIEKRQSVAFWCNPISGHATLYWYQQILGQGPKLLIQFQNNGVVDDSQLPKDRFSAERLKGVDSTLKIQPAKLEDSAVYLCASSPRTSGSIYEQFFGPGTRLTVL.

The chain combines TRBV11-2 with TRBJ1-6; D possibly corresponds to TRBD1 (5 bases). The CDR3 contains 14 residues. V was cut by 3 bases and J by 6 bases, with 9 bases left in between. The germline CDR1 and CDR2 sequences are SGHAT and FQNNGV. The CDR3 sequence: CASSFRASNSPLHF. CDR3 in DNA: TGTGCCAGCAGCTTCAGGGCATCTAATTCACCCCTCCACTTT.

In its sample, this clone was seen a few times. The rearrangement uses TRBV5-1 and TRBJ2-7, with 11 bases fitting TRBD1. CDR1 is SGHRS and CDR2 is YFSETQ in the germline V gene. The CDR3 extends over 14 amino acids. Trimming removed 4 bases from V and 5 bases from J; junction bases left unmatched: 5. CDR3 nucleotide sequence: TGCGCCAGCAGCACGGGACAGGGGGTGGACGAGCAGTACTTC. Protein product: CASSTGQGVDEQYF.

The chain combines TRBV27 with TRBJ1-2, with 9 nucleotides matching TRBD1. This CDR3 spans 15 amino acids. Germline V gene lookup returns CDR1 MNHEY and CDR2 SMNVEV (reference sequence). The V and J ends lost 5 bases and 6 bases, in that order; junction bases with no gene match: 10. CDR3 coding DNA: TGTGCCAGCAGTCTCCTGGGACAGGGAATCGATGGCTACACCTTC. Translation gives CASSLLGQGIDGYTF.

The CDR3 nucleotides are TGTGCCAGCAGTTTCGGGCGGGGAGCCTACAATGAGCAGTTCTTC. Protein product: CASSFGRGAYNEQFF. The rearrangement links TRBV9 to TRBJ2-1; the D gene is possibly TRBD2 (6 bases). CDR3 length equals 15 residues. Per germline, CDR1 SGDLS and CDR2 YYNGEE. With 5 bases removed from V and 2 bases from J, the gap between germline ends came to 14 bases.

The chain links TRBV13 to TRBJ1-1; a possible D gene is TRBD1 (5 bases). Germline CDR1 PRHDT, CDR2 FYEKMQ (reference sequence). The length of the CDR3 is 12 residues. The V end was cut by 6 bases, the J end by 5 bases, with 10 bases between. DNA of the CDR3: TGTGCCAGCAGGGCTGGGGGGACTGAAGCTTTCTTT. Amino acids: CASRAGGTEAFF. The complete variable domain, with remaining parts taken from reference TRBV13 and TRBJ1-1, reads AAGVIQSPRHLIKEKRETATLKCYPIPRHDTVYWYQQGPGQDPQFLISFYEKMQSDKGSIPDRFSAQQFSDYHSELNMSSLELGDSALYFCASRAGGTEAFFGQGTRLTVV.

This clone was detected only once. This sequence joins TRBV4-2 and TRBJ1-2, with D perhaps TRBD1 (5 bases). The CDR3 loop spans 18 amino acids. The ends were cut back, 0 bases at V and 2 bases at J, with 19 bases in the middle. Germline loops: CDR1 LGHNA, CDR2 YNFKEQ. The CDR3 DNA reads TGTGCCAGCAGCCAAGATGTGAACATCGACGGGACGAACTATGGCTACACCTTC. Translated: CASSQDVNIDGTNYGYTF.

This chain joins TRBV6-5 and TRBJ2-7; TRBD1 aligns across 8 bases. Germline V lookup: CDR1 MNHEY, CDR2 SVGAGI. The CDR3 covers 15 residues. V shed 2 bases and J 2 bases; nucleotides not matched to a gene: 5. In DNA, the CDR3 is TGTGCCAGCAGTTACCGATGGACAGGGCCCTACGAGCAGTACTTC. Translation: CASSYRWTGPYEQYF.